What follows are 7 T cell receptor delta chains derived from one specimen sequenced in a study of γδ T cells in repeated Plasmodium falciparum infection. Vgamma9/Vdelta2+ and Vdelta2-negative gammadelta T cells were flow-sorted from PBMC for bulk sequencing. TCRdb reprocessed the multiplex PCR reads through CATT. Altogether roughly 48,000 delta-chain clones are present, about 1.6% being singletons, with the ten largest covering over 6.5%. The specimen was gamma-delta T cells from blood. The receptors were sampled from a pool of human donors (malaria-infected and uninfected, not separated).

Only a few counts were recorded for this clone. The chain recombines TRDV1 with TRDJ1; D perhaps matches TRDD3 (6 bases). No J gene is reported in TCRdb; it was inferred here by comparing the DNA with germline. This CDR3 contains 17 residues. V dropped 2 bases and J dropped 8 bases, with 24 bases sitting between them. Germline CDR1 TSWWSYY, CDR2 QGS. The CDR3 here is CALGESPLLSAGYKLIF. CDR3 bases: TGTGCTCTTGGGGAATCACCGTTACTGTCCGCCGGATACAAACTCATCTTT.

As for this clone: A far more abundant clone sits one base away, making this likely a read error. Within the sample, other DNA sequences also encode this same CDR3. In DNA form, the CDR3 reads TGTGCTCTTGGGGAACGACCTACCTCACTAACTGGGGGATACGCTGCCGGGTACACCGATAAACTCATCTTT. Translation gives CALGERPTSLTGGYAAGYTDKLIF. V is TRDV1 and J is TRDJ1; 13 nucleotides line up with TRDD3. The J gene was missing in TCRdb and was found by matching the end of the DNA to germline. This CDR3 is built from 24 residues. Germline V gene lookup returns CDR1 TSWWSYY and CDR2 QGS. V trimming: 1 base; J trimming: 0 bases; junction bases outside the gene matches: 23.

As regards this clone: This DNA's translation and the protein TCRdb lists, from a much larger clone, do not match at residue 10, likely due to a read error; the protein shown is translated from the DNA. V usage is TRDV1 and J usage is TRDJ1, with 10 bases identical to TRDD3. This CDR3 has 21 residues. Trimming removed 6 bases from V and 0 bases from J; junction bases left unmatched: 22. CDR1 and CDR2 (germline): TSWWSYY, QGS. CDR3 protein: CALGFRPSFTTGGFDTDKLIF. The CDR3 region has the DNA TGTGCTCTTGGATTCAGGCCTTCTTTCACTACTGGGGGATTCGACACCGATAAACTCATCTTT.

This clone was observed many times. TCRdb pairs this DNA with a much larger clone's protein that differs at residue 5, likely a read error; the protein shown was translated from the DNA. V gene TRDV1 combines with J gene TRDJ1; no reliable D call. Matching the DNA to germline supplied the J gene, which TCRdb does not give. Germline loops: CDR1 TSWWSYY, CDR2 QGS. This CDR3 comprises 16 residues. V was shortened by 4 bases and J by 0 bases, with 15 bases between the two germline ends. The CDR3 protein is CALGGTRAAYTDKLIF. CDR3 nucleotide sequence: TGTGCTCTTGGGGGAACAAGGGCCGCGTACACCGATAAACTCATCTTT.

In regard to this clone: The protein recorded in TCRdb matches a much larger clone and deviates from this DNA's translation at residue 10, suggesting a read error; the protein here is obtained by translating the DNA. The genes are TRDV1 and TRDJ1; D is unclear. The CDR3 is 16 residues long. Per the germline V gene, CDR1 is TSWWSYY and CDR2 is QGS. V lost 0 bases and J 1 base, leaving 12 bases between the germline ends. The CDR3 DNA follows: TGTGCTCTTGGGGAACTACTCCCCCTTTGCACCGATAAACTCATCTTT. Protein product: CALGELLPLCTDKLIF.

Of note for this clone: A far larger clone is one nucleotide away, so this likely arose from a read error. The sample has other DNA sequences that encode this CDR3 too. This sequence joins TRDV1 and TRDJ2; 11 bases agree with TRDD3. Because TCRdb records no J gene, it was assigned here through a match of the DNA to germline. The germline CDR1 and CDR2 sequences are TSWWSYY and QGS. The CDR3 is made up of 26 amino acids. V was pared by 0 bases and J by 0 bases, with 27 bases of the junction left unmatched. DNA of the CDR3: TGTGCTCTTGGGGAACTAAGGTCCGTCCTCCCCAAACTACTGGGGGATAGGGGAGCTTTGACAGCACAACTCTTCTTT. Translating it yields CALGELRSVLPKLLGDRGALTAQLFF.

With regard to this clone: Just one base apart from a much larger clone, this may be a read error. Other DNA sequences from this sample encode an identical CDR3 as well. This chain uses TRDV3 with TRDJ1; D is uncertain. The CDR3 is 17 amino acids. Per germline, CDR1 TVYSNPD and CDR2 GDNSRS (reference sequence). CDR3 loop: CAFRDTFPLYTTGKLIF. As DNA, the CDR3 is TGTGCCTTTAGGGACACCTTTCCCCTGTACACTACCGGTAAACTCATCTTC.